The rows below give T cell receptor beta chains drawn from one sample of a study of blood T cell repertoires in COVID-19. Profiling relied on immunoSEQ multiplex PCR, and the TCRdb table lists in-frame clones only, not all of them. The sample shows a few hundred thousand clones, approximately 84% of them seen only once. Sample: PBMCs or T cells enriched from blood (not recorded which). These receptor sequences come from a woman aged 25 to 39 who had recovered from COVID-19. CDR3s include the opening cysteine and the closing phenylalanine or tryptophan. The order of the fields is D gene, clone size, J gene, CDR3 length, V gene, CDR3 DNA, CDR3 protein. D genes are given only for firm matches. Not all rows give a size; the values are once, few, many and, for expanded clones, a class.

>-|-|TRBJ1-1|15|TRBV29-1
TGCAGCGTGGGGGGGGCCACCCGTATGAACACTGAAGCTTTCTTT
CSVGGATRMNTEAFF
>-|once|TRBJ1-5|13|TRBV5-1
TGCGCCAGCAGCTTGGCTGGCAATCAGCCCCAGCATTTT
CASSLAGNQPQHF
>TRBD1|-|TRBJ1-2|17|TRBV7-2
TGTGCCAGCAGCTTAGAACTTGCAAGGAGACAGGGGTATGGCTACACCTTC
CASSLELARRQGYGYTF
>TRBD2|-|TRBJ2-2|15|TRBV5-1
TGCGCCAGCAGCATACGGGAGGATAACACCGGGGAGCTGTTTTTT
CASSIREDNTGELFF
>-|-|TRBJ1-1|14|TRBV18
TGTGCCAGCTCACCACCGGGGAGGAACACTGAAGCTTTCTTT
CASSPPGRNTEAFF
>-|once|TRBJ2-3|16|TRBV14
TGTGCCAGCAGCCAAGTCCGGAGACAGACCACAGATACGCAGTATTTT
CASSQVRRQTTDTQYF
>-|-|TRBJ1-1|13|TRBV5-1
TGCGCCAGCAAAGCCGCCGTGAACACTGAAGCTTTCTTT
CASKAAVNTEAFF
>-|-|TRBJ1-5|16|TRBV5-1
TGCGCCAGCAGCTTGGGAATCCGGCAGGAAAGTCAGCCCCAGCATTTT
CASSLGIRQESQPQHF
>TRBD1|-|TRBJ1-5|16|TRBV6-2/TRBV6-3
TGTGCCAGCAGTTACGAAGGCAGGGGGCACAATCAGCCCCAGCATTTT
CASSYEGRGHNQPQHF
>TRBD1|-|TRBJ1-5|12|TRBV10-3
TGTGCCACCAGGGGACAGAATCAGCCCCAGCATTTT
CATRGQNQPQHF
>TRBD2|-|TRBJ2-1|17|TRBV7-8
TGTGCCAGCAGCCTCCGACTAGCGGGGGGCCCCTACAATGAGCAGTTCTTC
CASSLRLAGGPYNEQFF
>-|few|TRBJ1-2|13|TRBV28
TGTGCCAGCAGTCAATTAGCTAACTATGGCTACACCTTC
CASSQLANYGYTF
>TRBD2|-|TRBJ2-5|17|TRBV28
TGTGCCAGCAGTTCACTAACTAGCGGGGGCTGGAGCGAGACCCAGTACTTC
CASSSLTSGGWSETQYF
>TRBD1|-|TRBJ1-5|17|TRBV6-2/TRBV6-3
TGTGCCAGCAGTTACTCCCGGACAGGGGGTAGGCATCAGCCCCAGCATTTT
CASSYSRTGGRHQPQHF
>TRBD2|-|TRBJ2-1|15|TRBV11-3
TGTGCCAGCAGCCGTCTAGCGGGGGGTAGCAATGAGCAGTTCTTC
CASSRLAGGSNEQFF
>TRBD1|-|TRBJ2-5|16|TRBV29-1
TGCAGCGTTGAAGATCAAAGGGGACAGGGTGACGAGACCCAGTACTTC
CSVEDQRGQGDETQYF
>TRBD1|-|TRBJ2-5|15|TRBV24-1
TGTGCCACCAGTGACCGTGGGACAGCTCAAGAGACCCAGTACTTC
CATSDRGTAQETQYF
>TRBD1|-|TRBJ2-2|13|TRBV5-1
TGCGCCAGCGGGACAGCTTATTCCGGGGAGCTGTTTTTT
CASGTAYSGELFF
>-|-|TRBJ1-5|14|TRBV9
TGTGCCAGCAGCGTAGACGACAGCGATCAGCCCCAGCATTTT
CASSVDDSDQPQHF
>TRBD2|few|TRBJ2-2|16|TRBV4-2
TGTGCCAGCAGCCAAGAAGGCGGGGGGAACACCGGGGAGCTGTTTTTT
CASSQEGGGNTGELFF
>-|once|TRBJ2-3|12|TRBV12-3/TRBV12-4
TGTGCCAGCCGTATCAGCACAGATACGCAGTATTTT
CASRISTDTQYF
>-|-|TRBJ2-7|14|TRBV28
TGTGCCAGCCGCGACTCCACCCGTCCCTACGAGCAGTACTTC
CASRDSTRPYEQYF
>TRBD1|-|TRBJ1-2|16|TRBV4-1
TGCGCCAGCAGCCAATCGACTAGACAGGGGGCGGATGGCTACACCTTC
CASSQSTRQGADGYTF
>-|-|TRBJ1-5|17|TRBV6-2/TRBV6-3
TGTGCCAGCAGCCCCCACTCTGGGGGAGGGAATAATCAGCCCCAGCATTTT
CASSPHSGGGNNQPQHF
>TRBD1|-|TRBJ1-5|14|TRBV30
TGTGCCTGGAGCCTGACAGGGGGCCGACAGCCCCAGCATTTT
CAWSLTGGRQPQHF
>TRBD1|-|TRBJ1-3|15|TRBV6-5
TGTGCCAGCAGTACGGGACAGGGGGCTGGAAACACCATATATTTT
CASSTGQGAGNTIYF
>-|-|TRBJ2-6|16|TRBV7-2
TGTGCCAGCAGCCACAGGGTAACTGCAGGGGCCAACGTCCTGACTTTC
CASSHRVTAGANVLTF
>-|-|TRBJ1-4|15|TRBV28
TGTGCCAGCACCCCAGCGGGGGCAACTAATGAAAAACTGTTTTTT
CASTPAGATNEKLFF
>-|-|TRBJ2-2|12|TRBV30
TGTGCCTGGAGGCAGGAAACCGGGGAGCTGTTTTTT
CAWRQETGELFF
>-|-|TRBJ2-5|14|TRBV28
TGTGCCAGCAGTCCCGGAGGAGCGCCTGAGACCCAGTACTTC
CASSPGGAPETQYF
>-|few|TRBJ1-1|13|TRBV19
TGTGCCAGCCAGTTCCAGGGGCGTACTGAAGCTTTCTTT
CASQFQGRTEAFF
>TRBD1|-|TRBJ1-1|14|TRBV20-1
TGCAGTGCGAGTCGAGGGACAGGGAGGACTGAAGCTTTCTTT
CSASRGTGRTEAFF
>-|-|TRBJ1-6|14|TRBV7-8
TGTGCCAGCAGCCCACAGACCGCCAATTCACCCCTCCACTTT
CASSPQTANSPLHF
>-|-|TRBJ1-4|13|TRBV7-9
TGTGCCAGCAGCCCCGGGAGGAACGAAAAACTGTTTTTT
CASSPGRNEKLFF
>-|-|TRBJ1-2|12|TRBV7-8
TGTGCCAGCAGCCACGGGTTAGGTGGCTACACCTTC
CASSHGLGGYTF
>-|-|TRBJ1-2|14|TRBV27
TGTGCCAGCGCCCCCACAGGGTCGGCCTATGGCTACACCTTC
CASAPTGSAYGYTF
>TRBD1|-|TRBJ2-2|15|TRBV18
TGTGCCAGCTCAGCCCAGGGGGTGAACACCGGGGAGCTGTTTTTT
CASSAQGVNTGELFF
>-|-|TRBJ1-1|13|TRBV14
TGTGCCAGCAGCCAAGATATGGGCTCTGAAGCTTTCTTT
CASSQDMGSEAFF
>TRBD1|-|TRBJ1-4|14|TRBV28
TGTGCCAGCAGTTTGGGACAGGGTAATGAAAAACTGTTTTTT
CASSLGQGNEKLFF
>-|-|TRBJ2-2|15|TRBV24-1
TGTGCCACCAGTGGTCGGGGTCCGAACACCGGGGAGCTGTTTTTT
CATSGRGPNTGELFF
>TRBD1|-|TRBJ1-6|15|TRBV9
TGTGCCAGCAGCGTAGATGCCAGGGGGAATTCACCCCTCCACTTT
CASSVDARGNSPLHF
>TRBD1|-|TRBJ1-1|14|TRBV7-2
TGTGCCAGCAGCTTCGACAGGGGGCGAGGCGAAGCTTTCTTT
CASSFDRGRGEAFF
>TRBD1|-|TRBJ2-1|16|TRBV3-1/TRBV3-2
TGTGCCAGCAGCCCCCAGGGGGGGACAGGGCTCGATGAGCAGTTCTTC
CASSPQGGTGLDEQFF
>-|-|TRBJ1-1|12|TRBV30
TGTGCCTCCAGACAGGCGTACACTGAAGCTTTCTTT
CASRQAYTEAFF
>-|-|TRBJ1-4|15|TRBV5-1
TGCGCCAGCAGCTCCCGGGACTCAACTAATGAAAAACTGTTTTTT
CASSSRDSTNEKLFF
>-|-|TRBJ2-7|16|TRBV5-1
TGCGCCAGCAGCTCGTTCACAGGGATCAGTAATGACGAGCAGTACTTC
CASSSFTGISNDEQYF
>TRBD1|-|TRBJ1-2|12|TRBV28
TGTGCCACCATGACAGGGCCCTATGGCTACACCTTC
CATMTGPYGYTF
>TRBD1|-|TRBJ1-2|14|TRBV2
TGTGCCAGCAGTCCCGGACAGGCGACGGGTGGCTACACCTTC
CASSPGQATGGYTF
>-|-|TRBJ1-4|15|TRBV19
TGTGCCAGTAGTATAGATTGGCACAGGGAGGAAAAACTGTTTTTT
CASSIDWHREEKLFF
>-|-|TRBJ1-6|12|TRBV2
TGTGCCAGCCGGCAGGATAATTCACCCCTCCACTTT
CASRQDNSPLHF
>TRBD1|-|TRBJ1-1|15|TRBV19
TGTGCCAGTAGTACTACAGGGGGTCGGTACACTGAAGCTTTCTTT
CASSTTGGRYTEAFF
>-|-|TRBJ2-5|15|TRBV16
TGTGCCAGCAGCCAATCGGGGCAGGGCCAAGAGACCCAGTACTTC
CASSQSGQGQETQYF